Listed below are T cell receptor beta chains from one sample, sequenced in a study of patients and donors after allogeneic stem cell transplantation. TCRdb ran MiXCR on the RT-PCR reads and lists one entry per CDR3 protein. The repertoire includes about 960,000 distinct CDR3 sequences, under 20% of them detected once, and about 6% sits in the top ten. The material sequenced was blood, either unsorted or a sorted T cell fraction (not recorded which). These receptors all come from a human donor who was either an allogeneic HSCT recipient or a stem cell or donor lymphocyte infusion donor (not recorded which). It is not recorded whose cells these are; they may come from a transplant donor. CDR3s include the opening cysteine and the closing phenylalanine or tryptophan. The order of the fields is V gene, D gene, clone size, J gene, CDR3 protein, CDR3 DNA. A D gene is named only where the DNA matches it firmly. Size tells how often a clone was seen (once, few, many) or the class of an expanded clone, and some rows leave it out.

v_call: TRBV5-1; d_call: TRBD2; clone_size: few; j_call: TRBJ2-1; cdr3_aa: CASSLGLAGYYNEQFF; cdr3_nt: TGCGCCAGCAGCTTGGGACTAGCGGGGTATTACAATGAGCAGTTCTTC
v_call: TRBV12-3/TRBV12-4; d_call: .; clone_size: .; j_call: TRBJ1-2; cdr3_aa: CASSPSAGRGGGYTF; cdr3_nt: TGTGCCAGCAGTCCCTCGGCAGGCCGGGGGGGAGGCTACACCTTC
v_call: TRBV27; d_call: .; clone_size: .; j_call: TRBJ2-7; cdr3_aa: CASSFMRPTSYEQYF; cdr3_nt: TGTGCCAGCAGTTTTATGAGACCCACTTCCTACGAGCAGTACTTC
v_call: TRBV4-1; d_call: .; clone_size: many; j_call: TRBJ1-1; cdr3_aa: CASSQVEGHVNTEAFF; cdr3_nt: TGCGCCAGCAGCCAAGTCGAGGGGCATGTGAACACTGAAGCTTTCTTT
v_call: TRBV5-4; d_call: TRBD2; clone_size: few; j_call: TRBJ2-2; cdr3_aa: CASRVSSGMDTGELFF; cdr3_nt: TGTGCCAGCAGGGTTTCTAGCGGGATGGACACCGGGGAGCTGTTTTTT
v_call: TRBV6-1; d_call: .; clone_size: .; j_call: TRBJ1-3; cdr3_aa: CASSQLILDSGNTIYF; cdr3_nt: TGTGCCAGCAGTCAGTTAATCCTTGACAGTGGAAACACCATATATTTT
v_call: TRBV7-9; d_call: .; clone_size: few; j_call: TRBJ1-2; cdr3_aa: CASNTGDGYTF; cdr3_nt: TGTGCCAGCAACACTGGGGATGGCTACACCTTC
v_call: TRBV27; d_call: .; clone_size: .; j_call: TRBJ2-1; cdr3_aa: CATKRHGDEQFF; cdr3_nt: TGTGCCACCAAACGACATGGGGATGAGCAGTTCTTC
v_call: TRBV30; d_call: .; clone_size: .; j_call: TRBJ2-1; cdr3_aa: CAWSVGLASYNEQFF; cdr3_nt: TGTGCCTGGAGTGTAGGGCTAGCATCCTACAATGAGCAGTTCTTC
v_call: TRBV5-5; d_call: TRBD1; clone_size: few; j_call: TRBJ2-5; cdr3_aa: CASSAGTGAIGQETQYF; cdr3_nt: TGTGCCAGCAGCGCCGGGACAGGGGCGATTGGGCAAGAGACCCAGTACTTC
v_call: TRBV12-3/TRBV12-4; d_call: TRBD1; clone_size: .; j_call: TRBJ1-1; cdr3_aa: CASSSRDRAPFTEAFF; cdr3_nt: TGTGCCAGCAGTTCCCGGGACAGGGCGCCGTTCACTGAAGCTTTCTTT
v_call: TRBV5-1; d_call: .; clone_size: few; j_call: TRBJ1-2; cdr3_aa: CASSLTKGDYTF; cdr3_nt: TGCGCCAGCAGCCTGACCAAGGGGGACTACACCTTC
v_call: TRBV20-1; d_call: .; clone_size: .; j_call: TRBJ2-7; cdr3_aa: CSASNLRGSSYEQYF; cdr3_nt: TGCAGTGCTAGTAATCTCAGGGGCAGCTCCTACGAGCAGTACTTC
v_call: TRBV10-3; d_call: TRBD2; clone_size: few; j_call: TRBJ2-5; cdr3_aa: CAIGTSGGEETQYF; cdr3_nt: TGTGCCATCGGGACTAGCGGGGGGGAAGAGACCCAGTACTTC
v_call: TRBV10-3; d_call: .; clone_size: .; j_call: TRBJ1-5; cdr3_aa: CAIKGDSNQPQHF; cdr3_nt: TGTGCCATCAAGGGGGATAGCAATCAGCCCCAGCATTTT
v_call: TRBV10-3; d_call: .; clone_size: .; j_call: TRBJ2-1; cdr3_aa: CAITSGTYNEQFF; cdr3_nt: TGTGCCATCACCTCCGGGACCTACAATGAGCAGTTCTTC
v_call: TRBV3-1; d_call: .; clone_size: few; j_call: TRBJ2-3; cdr3_aa: CASSDAPDTQYF; cdr3_nt: TGTGCCAGCAGTGACGCCCCCGATACGCAGTATTTT
v_call: TRBV28; d_call: .; clone_size: many; j_call: TRBJ2-7; cdr3_aa: CASSLPGVLDLRGQYF; cdr3_nt: TGTGCCAGCAGTTTACCTGGGGTGCTAGATCTACGAGGGCAGTACTTC
v_call: TRBV12-3/TRBV12-4; d_call: .; clone_size: few; j_call: TRBJ2-5; cdr3_aa: CASSVGKVETQYF; cdr3_nt: TGTGCCAGCAGTGTAGGGAAGGTAGAGACCCAGTACTTC
v_call: TRBV3-1; d_call: .; clone_size: .; j_call: TRBJ2-7; cdr3_aa: CASSQGSNYEQYF; cdr3_nt: TGTGCCAGCAGCCAAGGGTCAAACTACGAGCAGTACTTC
v_call: TRBV6-1; d_call: TRBD2; clone_size: few; j_call: TRBJ2-1; cdr3_aa: CASPTAGINSYNEQFF; cdr3_nt: TGTGCCAGCCCCACAGCGGGGATCAACTCCTACAATGAGCAGTTCTTC
v_call: TRBV7-8; d_call: TRBD2; clone_size: .; j_call: TRBJ2-7; cdr3_aa: CASSSTGLAGEAEQYF; cdr3_nt: TGTGCCAGCAGCTCCACGGGACTAGCGGGAGAGGCCGAGCAGTACTTC
v_call: TRBV6-2/TRBV6-3; d_call: .; clone_size: .; j_call: TRBJ2-1; cdr3_aa: CASRQGRYIGQFF; cdr3_nt: TGTGCCAGCAGACAGGGACGGTACATTGGGCAGTTCTTC
v_call: TRBV12-3/TRBV12-4; d_call: .; clone_size: .; j_call: TRBJ2-1; cdr3_aa: CASSPQLVNEQFF; cdr3_nt: TGTGCCAGCAGCCCACAACTAGTCAATGAGCAGTTCTTC
v_call: TRBV27; d_call: TRBD1; clone_size: .; j_call: TRBJ2-7; cdr3_aa: CASSSGTGGFVQYF; cdr3_nt: TGTGCCAGCAGTTCCGGGACAGGGGGATTCGTGCAGTACTTC
v_call: TRBV7-2; d_call: TRBD1; clone_size: .; j_call: TRBJ2-7; cdr3_aa: CASSLDGTVRYF; cdr3_nt: TGTGCCAGCAGCTTAGATGGGACAGTCCGGTACTTC
v_call: TRBV24-1; d_call: .; clone_size: .; j_call: TRBJ2-3; cdr3_aa: CATSDLGGVLTDTQYF; cdr3_nt: TGTGCCACCAGTGATTTGGGGGGAGTCCTCACAGATACGCAGTATTTT
v_call: TRBV20-1; d_call: TRBD2; clone_size: .; j_call: TRBJ2-1; cdr3_aa: CSARDLAARNNEQFF; cdr3_nt: TGCAGTGCTAGAGATCTAGCGGCAAGAAACAATGAGCAGTTCTTC
v_call: TRBV12-3/TRBV12-4; d_call: TRBD2; clone_size: few; j_call: TRBJ2-5; cdr3_aa: CASSYRGPGGTQYF; cdr3_nt: TGTGCCAGCAGTTACCGGGGCCCGGGAGGGACCCAGTACTTC
v_call: TRBV2; d_call: .; clone_size: .; j_call: TRBJ2-3; cdr3_aa: CASSEVRQTKDTQYF; cdr3_nt: TGTGCCAGCAGTGAAGTTAGGCAGACGAAAGATACGCAGTATTTT
v_call: TRBV20-1; d_call: .; clone_size: few; j_call: TRBJ2-3; cdr3_aa: CSARMDGRDTQYF; cdr3_nt: TGCAGTGCTAGAATGGACGGCCGGGATACGCAGTATTTT
v_call: TRBV11-2; d_call: TRBD2; clone_size: many; j_call: TRBJ2-4; cdr3_aa: CASSLSSGRPPAKNIQYF; cdr3_nt: TGTGCCAGCAGCTTAAGTAGCGGGAGACCCCCAGCCAAAAACATTCAGTACTTC
v_call: TRBV24-1; d_call: TRBD1; clone_size: few; j_call: TRBJ2-1; cdr3_aa: CATSDGQGFSYNEQFF; cdr3_nt: TGTGCCACCAGTGATGGACAGGGGTTCTCCTACAATGAGCAGTTCTTC
v_call: TRBV4-1; d_call: .; clone_size: many; j_call: TRBJ1-1; cdr3_aa: CASSQIQGENTEAFF; cdr3_nt: TGCGCCAGCAGCCAGATACAGGGAGAGAACACTGAAGCTTTCTTT
v_call: TRBV24-1; d_call: .; clone_size: few; j_call: TRBJ2-2; cdr3_aa: CATSAPRQGFTGELFF; cdr3_nt: TGTGCCACCAGTGCCCCGAGGCAGGGGTTCACCGGGGAGCTGTTTTTT
v_call: TRBV2; d_call: TRBD1; clone_size: .; j_call: TRBJ1-4; cdr3_aa: CASSEAQGAGEKLFF; cdr3_nt: TGTGCCAGCAGTGAAGCGCAGGGGGCCGGAGAAAAACTGTTTTTT
v_call: TRBV6-2/TRBV6-3; d_call: TRBD2; clone_size: .; j_call: TRBJ2-7; cdr3_aa: CASTSELAARSYEQYF; cdr3_nt: TGTGCCAGCACCTCCGAACTAGCGGCAAGATCCTACGAGCAGTACTTC
v_call: TRBV6-2/TRBV6-3; d_call: .; clone_size: few; j_call: TRBJ2-7; cdr3_aa: CASSYMRGNEQYF; cdr3_nt: TGTGCCAGCAGTTACATGAGGGGAAACGAGCAGTACTTC
v_call: TRBV20-1; d_call: TRBD2; clone_size: .; j_call: TRBJ2-5; cdr3_aa: CSARVAGGLGDQYF; cdr3_nt: TGCAGTGCTAGAGTAGCGGGAGGACTGGGGGACCAGTACTTC
v_call: TRBV20-1; d_call: .; clone_size: .; j_call: TRBJ2-1; cdr3_aa: CSANPRGRPDDEQFF; cdr3_nt: TGCAGTGCTAACCCTCGGGGGCGGCCTGACGATGAGCAGTTCTTC
v_call: TRBV6-2/TRBV6-3; d_call: .; clone_size: .; j_call: TRBJ1-2; cdr3_aa: CASSYVGRADYGYTF; cdr3_nt: TGTGCCAGCAGTTACGTCGGCAGGGCGGACTATGGCTACACCTTC
v_call: TRBV7-9; d_call: .; clone_size: once; j_call: TRBJ2-5; cdr3_aa: CASSLPRGSQETQYF; cdr3_nt: TGTGCCAGCAGTCTTCCTAGGGGTTCCCAAGAGACCCAGTACTTC
v_call: TRBV25-1; d_call: TRBD1; clone_size: .; j_call: TRBJ2-7; cdr3_aa: CASSQGQAAYEQYF; cdr3_nt: TGTGCCAGCAGTCAAGGACAGGCAGCCTACGAGCAGTACTTC
v_call: TRBV4-3; d_call: .; clone_size: few; j_call: TRBJ2-3; cdr3_aa: CASSQILGDTQYF; cdr3_nt: TGCGCCAGCAGCCAAATTCTAGGAGATACGCAGTATTTT
v_call: TRBV12-5; d_call: .; clone_size: .; j_call: TRBJ1-1; cdr3_aa: CASATGSATEAFF; cdr3_nt: TGTGCTAGTGCCACGGGCAGTGCCACTGAAGCTTTCTTT
v_call: TRBV11-3; d_call: .; clone_size: few; j_call: TRBJ1-1; cdr3_aa: CASSLEPGRGNTEAFF; cdr3_nt: TGTGCCAGCAGCTTAGAGCCGGGACGGGGAAACACTGAAGCTTTCTTT
v_call: TRBV12-3/TRBV12-4; d_call: .; clone_size: .; j_call: TRBJ2-6; cdr3_aa: CASSSSDRPSGANVLTF; cdr3_nt: TGTGCCAGCAGTTCATCTGACAGGCCCTCTGGGGCCAACGTCCTGACTTTC
v_call: TRBV5-6; d_call: TRBD1; clone_size: many; j_call: TRBJ1-2; cdr3_aa: CASSVGGRGRDYGYTF; cdr3_nt: TGTGCCAGCAGCGTGGGGGGCAGGGGGCGAGACTATGGCTACACCTTC
v_call: TRBV14; d_call: .; clone_size: .; j_call: TRBJ2-5; cdr3_aa: CASSQDVAERVGETQYF; cdr3_nt: TGTGCCAGCAGCCAAGATGTGGCAGAGCGTGTAGGAGAGACCCAGTACTTC
v_call: TRBV25-1; d_call: TRBD1; clone_size: few; j_call: TRBJ1-2; cdr3_aa: CASSPRDRGNYGYTF; cdr3_nt: TGTGCCAGCAGCCCCCGGGACAGGGGTAACTATGGCTACACCTTC